The next 8 T cell receptor beta chains were all read from a single sample in a study of T-cell reconstitution after alpha-beta-depleted transplantation in children. Using unique molecular identifiers, the investigators prepared the TCRbeta library. TCRdb analysed the PCR reads with MiXCR anew, one entry per CDR3 protein. The table includes over 300,000 distinct CDR3 sequences, 9% to 12% detected once. The sequenced sample was PBMCs from the stem cell graft donor, obtained from the stem cell graft. Receptors were obtained from a human donor who donated a stem cell graft to a child with acute lymphoblastic leukemia.

V is TRBV20-1 and J is TRBJ2-7; D remains ambiguous. Deletions cut 0 bases from V and 2 bases from J, with 14 bases between. Germline V gene lookup returns CDR1 DFQATT and CDR2 SNEGSKA (reference sequence). This CDR3 spans 15 amino acids. CDR3 DNA sequence: TGCAGTGCTAGAGATAACTACAACCAACCCTACGAGCAGTACTTC. This translates into CSARDNYNQPYEQYF.

Ten or more counts support this clonotype. The genes are TRBV5-1 and TRBJ1-5; no definite D call. The V and J ends lost 0 bases and 0 bases respectively, with 7 bases between them. This CDR3 comprises 15 residues. Germline CDR1 SGHRS, CDR2 YFSETQ. CDR3 nucleotide sequence: TGCGCCAGCAGCTTGGCAGGCGGTAGCAATCAGCCCCAGCATTTT. It is translated as CASSLAGGSNQPQHF.

V gene TRBV10-3 combines with J gene TRBJ2-2; D unresolved. Germline V CDR1 and CDR2: ENHRY, SYGVKD. This CDR3 has 15 residues. V shed 2 bases and J shed 0 bases, with 7 bases lying between them. The CDR3 loop is CAISESSANTGELFF. The CDR3 coding sequence is TGTGCCATCAGTGAGAGCAGCGCGAACACCGGGGAGCTGTTTTTT.

There are many counts of this clonotype. The rearrangement links TRBV20-1 to TRBJ1-5; TRBD1 matches 7 bases. The CDR3 covers 14 residues. From germline, CDR1 is DFQATT and CDR2 SNEGSKA (reference sequence). V lost 5 bases and J lost 0; bases outside the gene matches: 4. This CDR3 reads CSASGGYSNQPQHF. For the CDR3, the DNA is TGCAGTGCTTCAGGGGGATATAGCAATCAGCCCCAGCATTTT.

This clonotype has only a few counts. The chain has TRBV24-1 and TRBJ2-5; a possible D gene is TRBD2 (6 bases). The CDR3 consists of 15 residues. In germline, CDR1 is KGHDR, CDR2 SFDVKD. Deletions cut 3 bases from V and 5 bases from J, with 15 bases between. The CDR3 spells CATSDGFGGGETQYF. In DNA form, the CDR3 reads TGTGCCACCAGTGATGGGTTCGGGGGTGGGGAGACCCAGTACTTC.

V is TRBV5-5 and J is TRBJ2-7; D might be TRBD2 (6 bases). V shed 4 bases and J shed 0 bases, with 17 bases lying between them. Germline-derived CDR1 and CDR2 are SGHKS and YYEKEE (reference sequence). The CDR3 contains 16 residues. The CDR3 DNA reads TGTGCCAGCAGCCCAGCGATCGGGACTCACTCCTACGAGCAGTACTTC. Translation gives CASSPAIGTHSYEQYF.

The table lists this clonotype with a few counts. V is TRBV5-1 and J is TRBJ2-5; 11 nucleotides agree with TRBD2. The CDR3 is 14 amino acids. The J segment lost 3 bases and the V segment lost 5 bases, leaving 3 bases of the junction unmatched. Germline V gene sequence: CDR1 SGHRS, CDR2 YFSETQ. The CDR3 reads CASSSSGRKETQYF. DNA for the CDR3: TGCGCCAGCAGTTCTAGCGGGAGGAAAGAGACCCAGTACTTC.

This clonotype was seen many times. One end of the junction varies from germline; a read error may be responsible. This chain uses TRBV5-1 with TRBJ1-4; D is unclear. Looked up from germline, CDR1 is SGHRS and CDR2 is YFSETQ. The CDR3 has 11 amino acids. CDR3 amino acids: CASRLNEKLFF. CDR3 DNA: TGTGCCAGCCGCCTAAATGAAAAACTGTTTTTT.